A selection of T cell receptor beta chains follows, all from one sample in a study of vaccination and CD4 T cells after COVID-19. TCRdb analysed the PCR reads with MiXCR anew, one entry per CDR3 protein. The top ten clones hold around 1.1% of a sample with about 18,000 distinct CDR3 sequences, less than 70% of them seen once. Here the sequenced sample was CD4+ T cells from blood, taken after SARS-CoV-2 vaccination. The receptors were sampled from a human donor who had recovered from COVID-19. CDR3s include the opening cysteine and the closing phenylalanine or tryptophan. A D gene is named only where the DNA matches it firmly. Clone size is not always given. Where it is, it says once, few, many or a class for expanded clones.

j_call clone_size v_call d_call cdr3_nt cdr3_aa
TRBJ2-3 NA TRBV7-2 NA TGTGCCAGCAGCCCTATGTCACCTTACACAGATACGCAGTATTTT CASSPMSPYTDTQYF
TRBJ2-2 NA TRBV20-1 NA TGCAGTGCCAGTAACCTAGCGTCGAACACCGGGGAGCTGTTTTTT CSASNLASNTGELFF
TRBJ1-5 NA TRBV5-8 NA TGTGCCAGCAGCTGGGGGGGGCAGGGGCCTAGCAATCAGCCCCAGCATTTT CASSWGGQGPSNQPQHF
TRBJ2-1 NA TRBV2 TRBD1 TGTGCCAACCGCCGGGACAGAGACAATGAGCAGTTCTTC CANRRDRDNEQFF
TRBJ2-7 NA TRBV6-1 TRBD1 TGTGCCAGCAGACAGGGGCACGAGCAGTACTTC CASRQGHEQYF
TRBJ2-7 NA TRBV6-1 NA TGTGCCAGCAGGGGTGTGGGCGAGCAGTACTTC CASRGVGEQYF
TRBJ2-5 NA TRBV6-8 NA TGTGCCAGCCGGACCCAAGAGACCCAGTACTTC CASRTQETQYF
TRBJ1-2 NA TRBV20-1 TRBD1 TGCAGTGCTAGAGTAAGGGACAGGGGGTATGGCTACACCTTC CSARVRDRGYGYTF
TRBJ1-1 few TRBV5-1 NA TGCGCCAGCAGCTTGGGTCCTACGGGGGCAAACACTGAAGCTTTCTTT CASSLGPTGANTEAFF
TRBJ1-2 NA TRBV7-6 TRBD1 TGTGCCAGCAGCTCCCAGGGGGGGAACTATGGCTACACCTTC CASSSQGGNYGYTF
TRBJ1-3 few TRBV7-9 NA TGTGCCAGCAGCTTAGCCGGGGGTCCGACTGGAAACACCATATATTTT CASSLAGGPTGNTIYF
TRBJ1-2 NA TRBV11-2 NA TGTGCCAGCAGCGTAGAGTCGGGACCCCGGTCCGGCTACACCTTC CASSVESGPRSGYTF
TRBJ2-7 NA TRBV7-2 NA TGTGCCAGCAGCCGCGAGGGCCCCTACGAGCAGTACTTC CASSREGPYEQYF
TRBJ2-3 NA TRBV11-3 NA TGTGCCAGCAGCTTAGTAGTGAAAACGCAGTATTTT CASSLVVKTQYF
TRBJ2-5 NA TRBV7-8 NA TGTGCCAGCAGCTTAGTATGGGGGTACGAGACCCAGTACTTC CASSLVWGYETQYF
TRBJ1-1 few TRBV12-3/TRBV12-4 NA TGTGCCAGCAGTTTGGGGCCAGACACTGAAGCTTTCTTT CASSLGPDTEAFF
TRBJ1-2 NA TRBV2 NA TGTGCCAGCAGTGAGGGGGAGGACTATGGCTACACCTTC CASSEGEDYGYTF
TRBJ2-7 few TRBV12-3/TRBV12-4 NA TGTGCCAGCAGTTCCGTCGGGACGGTGTACGAGCAGTACTTC CASSSVGTVYEQYF
TRBJ1-3 NA TRBV6-5 NA TGTGCCAGCAGTTCCCGTCCGGCCGGAAACACCATATATTTT CASSSRPAGNTIYF
TRBJ2-7 few TRBV6-1 NA TGTGCCAGCAGTGTTGTGTTCGCGGACGAGCAGTACTTC CASSVVFADEQYF